A single sample gave rise to the 8 T cell receptor beta chains below, sequenced in a study of T cells in Graves' hyperthyroidism and ophthalmopathy. RNA transcripts yielded amplified TCR beta CDR3 regions. Primed by the HTBI set, a first-round RT-PCR was run on the TCR CDR3. TCRdb analysed the multiplex PCR reads with MiXCR anew, one entry per CDR3 protein. Among 250,000 to 300,000 distinct CDR3 sequences listed, around a fifth were seen once. What was sequenced was blood. These receptors all stem from a man aged 50-59 years with Graves' ophthalmopathy.

This clonotype was seen only a few times. The chain has TRBV5-6 and TRBJ2-3; 7 bases agree with TRBD2. J lost 3 bases, V lost 4 bases, and 14 bases had no gene match. The CDR3 runs 17 residues. Looked up from germline, CDR1 is SGHDT and CDR2 is YYEEEE. The CDR3 sequence is CASSRSILAAMTDTQYF. The DNA for the CDR3 is TGTGCCAGCAGCCGTTCTATTCTAGCGGCCATGACAGATACGCAGTATTTT. Together with reference TRBV5-6 and TRBJ2-3, the CDR3 gives the full variable domain: DAGVTQSPTHLIKTRGQQVTLRCSPKSGHDTVSWYQQALGQGPQFIFQYYEEEERQRGNFPDRFSGHQFPNYSSELNVNALLLGDSALYLCASSRSILAAMTDTQYFGPGTRLTVL.

This clonotype was detected only a few times. The chain couples TRBV29-1 to TRBJ2-3; D remains ambiguous. There are 12 residues in the CDR3. CDR1 and CDR2 (germline): SQVTM, ANQGSEA. Trimming stripped 4 bases from V and 4 bases from J, with 9 bases between. The CDR3 nucleotides are TGCAGCGTTGGCCGAACAGCAGATACGCAGTATTTT. Translation gives CSVGRTADTQYF.

This rearrangement joins TRBV7-8 to TRBJ2-1, with 9 nucleotides matching TRBD1. Germline V gene lookup returns CDR1 SGHVS and CDR2 FQNEAQ. V shed 3 bases and J 5 bases; nucleotides not matched to a gene: 5. The length of the CDR3 is 15 residues. CDR3 loop: CASSFGTGTNNEQFF. The CDR3 DNA is TGTGCCAGCAGCTTTGGGACAGGGACGAACAATGAGCAGTTCTTC. The full variable domain, with the rest looked up from reference TRBV7-8 and TRBJ2-1, is GAGVSQSPRYKVAKRGQDVALRCDPISGHVSLFWYQQALGQGPEFLTYFQNEAQLDKSGLPSDRFFAERPEGSVSTLKIQRTQQEDSAVYLCASSFGTGTNNEQFFGPGTRLTVL.

V and J are TRBV20-1 and TRBJ2-7; maybe TRBD2 (5 bases). Trimming took 3 bases from V and 4 from J, leaving 10 bases between them. The CDR3 contains 12 residues. Germline assignment: CDR1 DFQATT and CDR2 SNEGSKA (reference sequence). The CDR3, as DNA: TGCAGTGCTAGTGTAGCGAAGTACGAGCAGTACTTC. It yields the protein CSASVAKYEQYF.

This clonotype has at least ten counts. This chain uses TRBV30 with TRBJ1-1; D not resolved. CDR3 length equals 13 residues. V gave up 4 bases and J gave up 4 bases, with 13 bases separating them. Germline assignment: CDR1 GTSNPN and CDR2 SVGIG (reference sequence). As DNA, the CDR3 is TGTGCCTGGACTCATGGACGGCTCACTGAAGCTTTCTTT. Protein: CAWTHGRLTEAFF.

This clonotype was found a few times. This chain uses TRBV6-9 with TRBJ2-7; D is undetermined. The V and J ends lost 3 bases and 2 bases respectively, with 8 bases between them. The CDR3 has 13 residues. CDR1 and CDR2 from the germline V gene are MNHGY and SVAAGI. This CDR3 is CASSYAGPYEQYF. DNA of the CDR3: TGTGCCAGCAGTTACGCTGGCCCCTACGAGCAGTACTTC.

In this sample, this clonotype turned up many times. The chain recombines TRBV5-1 with TRBJ2-3, with 7 bases matching TRBD1. Losses at the gene ends were 2 bases for V and 1 base for J; bases not matched to a gene: 1. Germline CDR1 reads SGHRS; CDR2 reads YFSETQ. The CDR3 extends over 14 amino acids. DNA for the CDR3: TGCGCCAGCAGCTTCGGACAGGGCACAGATACGCAGTATTTT. Translating it yields CASSFGQGTDTQYF.

Ten or more counts support this clonotype. The chain has TRBV2 and TRBJ1-1; TRBD1 might be the D (6 bases). The germline CDR1 and CDR2 sequences are SNHLY and FYNNEI. This CDR3 has 15 residues. V was trimmed by 6 bases and J by 2 bases, leaving 16 bases between them. CDR3 in amino acids: CASSDRKGGNTEAFF. CDR3 DNA: TGTGCCAGCAGCGACCGGAAGGGGGGCAACACTGAAGCTTTCTTT.